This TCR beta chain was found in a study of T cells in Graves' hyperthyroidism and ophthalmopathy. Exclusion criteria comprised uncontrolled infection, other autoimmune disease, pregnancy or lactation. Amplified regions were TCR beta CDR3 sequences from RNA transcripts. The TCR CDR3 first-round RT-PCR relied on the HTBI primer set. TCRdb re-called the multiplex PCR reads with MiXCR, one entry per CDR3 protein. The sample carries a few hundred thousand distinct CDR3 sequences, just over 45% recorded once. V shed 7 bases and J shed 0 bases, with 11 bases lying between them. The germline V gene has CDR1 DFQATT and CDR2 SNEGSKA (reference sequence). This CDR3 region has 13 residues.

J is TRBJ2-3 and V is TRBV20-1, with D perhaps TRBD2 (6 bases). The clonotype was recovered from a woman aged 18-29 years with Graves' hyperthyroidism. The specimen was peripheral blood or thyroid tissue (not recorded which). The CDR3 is CSGRRESTDTQYF. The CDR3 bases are TGCAGTGGTCGGAGGGAAAGCACAGATACGCAGTATTTT.